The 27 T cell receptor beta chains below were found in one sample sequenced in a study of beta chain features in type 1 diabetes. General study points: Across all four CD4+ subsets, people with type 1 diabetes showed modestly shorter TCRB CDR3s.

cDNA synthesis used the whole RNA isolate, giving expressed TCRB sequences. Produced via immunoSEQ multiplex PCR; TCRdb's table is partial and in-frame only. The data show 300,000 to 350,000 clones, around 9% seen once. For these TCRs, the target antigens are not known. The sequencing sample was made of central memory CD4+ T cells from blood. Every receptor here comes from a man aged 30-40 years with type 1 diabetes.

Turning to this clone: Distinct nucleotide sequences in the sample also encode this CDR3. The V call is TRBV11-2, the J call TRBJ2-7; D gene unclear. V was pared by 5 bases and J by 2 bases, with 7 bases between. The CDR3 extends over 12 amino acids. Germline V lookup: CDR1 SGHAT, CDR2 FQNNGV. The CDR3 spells CASSPRPYEQYF. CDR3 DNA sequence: TGTGCCAGCAGCCCCCGACCCTACGAGCAGTACTTC.

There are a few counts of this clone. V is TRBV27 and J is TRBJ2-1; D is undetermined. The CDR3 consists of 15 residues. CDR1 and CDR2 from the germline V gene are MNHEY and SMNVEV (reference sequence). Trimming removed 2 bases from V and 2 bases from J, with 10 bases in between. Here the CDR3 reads CASSLNTAAYNEQFF. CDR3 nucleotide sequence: TGTGCCAGCAGTTTAAATACGGCCGCCTACAATGAGCAGTTCTTC.

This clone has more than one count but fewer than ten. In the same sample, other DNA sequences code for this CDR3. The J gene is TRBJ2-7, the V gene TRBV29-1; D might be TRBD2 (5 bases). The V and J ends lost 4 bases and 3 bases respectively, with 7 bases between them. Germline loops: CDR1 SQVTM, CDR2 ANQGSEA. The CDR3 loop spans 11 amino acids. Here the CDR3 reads CSVGGDYEQYF. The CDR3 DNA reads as TGCAGCGTTGGGGGAGACTACGAGCAGTACTTC.

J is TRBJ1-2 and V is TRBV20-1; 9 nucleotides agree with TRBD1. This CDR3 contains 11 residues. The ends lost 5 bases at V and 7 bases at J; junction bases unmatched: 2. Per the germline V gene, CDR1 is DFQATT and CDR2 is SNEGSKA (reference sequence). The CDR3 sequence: CSADRGAGYTF. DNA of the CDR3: TGCAGTGCTGACAGGGGGGCTGGCTACACCTTC.

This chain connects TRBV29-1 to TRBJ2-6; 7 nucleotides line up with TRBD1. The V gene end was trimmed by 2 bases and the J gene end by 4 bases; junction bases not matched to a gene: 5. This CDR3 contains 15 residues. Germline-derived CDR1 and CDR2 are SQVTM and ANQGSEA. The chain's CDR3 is CSVENRGWGANVLTF. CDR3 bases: TGCAGCGTTGAAAACAGGGGATGGGGGGCCAACGTCCTGACTTTC.

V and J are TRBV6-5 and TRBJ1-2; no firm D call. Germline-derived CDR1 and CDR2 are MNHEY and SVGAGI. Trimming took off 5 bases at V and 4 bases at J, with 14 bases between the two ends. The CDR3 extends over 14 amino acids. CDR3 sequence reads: CASSNFRASYGYTF. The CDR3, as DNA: TGTGCCAGCAGTAACTTCCGCGCCTCCTATGGCTACACCTTC.

CDR3 region: CASRQGYSNQPQHF. The CDR3 DNA reads TGTGCCAGCAGGCAGGGTTATAGCAATCAGCCCCAGCATTTT. V and J are TRBV2 and TRBJ1-5; a weak D match, TRBD1 (5 bases). Trimming left V 6 bases short and J 0 bases short, with 9 bases between. The V gene's germline CDR1 is SNHLY and CDR2 FYNNEI. The length of the CDR3 is 14 residues.

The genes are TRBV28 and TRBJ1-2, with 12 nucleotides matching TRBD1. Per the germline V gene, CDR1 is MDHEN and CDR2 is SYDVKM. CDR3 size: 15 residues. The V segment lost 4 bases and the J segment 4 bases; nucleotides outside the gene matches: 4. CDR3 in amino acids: CASSSGGQGAYGYTF. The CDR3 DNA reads TGTGCCAGCAGTTCAGGGGGACAGGGGGCCTATGGCTACACCTTC.

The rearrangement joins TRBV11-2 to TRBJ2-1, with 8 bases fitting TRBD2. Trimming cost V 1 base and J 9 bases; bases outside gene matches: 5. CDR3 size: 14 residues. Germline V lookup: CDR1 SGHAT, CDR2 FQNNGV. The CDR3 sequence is CASSLAGGSGEQFF. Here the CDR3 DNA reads TGTGCCAGCAGCTTAGCGGGGGGGTCGGGTGAGCAGTTCTTC.

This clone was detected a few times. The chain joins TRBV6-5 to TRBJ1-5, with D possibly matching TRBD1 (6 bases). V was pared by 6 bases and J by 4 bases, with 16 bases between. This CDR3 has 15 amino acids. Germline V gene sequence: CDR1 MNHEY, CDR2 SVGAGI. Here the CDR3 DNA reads TGTGCCAGCAGCCTTCTACAGGGAGAGAATCAGCCCCAGCATTTT. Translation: CASSLLQGENQPQHF.

CDR3 DNA: TGTGCCAGCATTATCGGGACAGACTATAATTCACCCCTCCACTTT. Translated, it gives CASIIGTDYNSPLHF. The rearrangement uses TRBV7-8 and TRBJ1-6; TRBD1 aligns across 7 bases. V was pared by 7 bases and J by 3 bases, with 6 bases of the junction left unmatched. This CDR3 contains 15 residues. Germline V gene data show CDR1 as SGHVS and CDR2 as FQNEAQ.

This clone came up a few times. The CDR3 protein is CASSQLAGLGQETQYF. CDR3 bases: TGTGCCAGCAGCCAATTAGCGGGACTCGGTCAAGAGACCCAGTACTTC. The chain recombines TRBV11-2 with TRBJ2-5; 8 bases match TRBD2. The CDR3 extends over 16 amino acids. V shed 5 bases, J shed 2 bases, and the junction held 10 bases outside the gene matches. In germline, CDR1 is SGHAT, CDR2 FQNNGV.

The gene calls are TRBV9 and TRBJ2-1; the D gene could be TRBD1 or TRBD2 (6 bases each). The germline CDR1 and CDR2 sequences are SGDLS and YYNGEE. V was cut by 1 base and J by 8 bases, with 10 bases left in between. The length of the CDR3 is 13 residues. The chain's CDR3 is CASSVRGVDEQFF. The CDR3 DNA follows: TGTGCCAGCAGCGTAAGGGGGGTCGATGAGCAGTTCTTC.

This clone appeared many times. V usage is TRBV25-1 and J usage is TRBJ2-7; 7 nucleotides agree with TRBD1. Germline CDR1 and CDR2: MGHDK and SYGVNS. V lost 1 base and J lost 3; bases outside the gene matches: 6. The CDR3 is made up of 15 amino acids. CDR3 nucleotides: TGTGCCAGCAGTGAATCTAATAGGGGGCGCTACGAGCAGTACTTC. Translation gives CASSESNRGRYEQYF.

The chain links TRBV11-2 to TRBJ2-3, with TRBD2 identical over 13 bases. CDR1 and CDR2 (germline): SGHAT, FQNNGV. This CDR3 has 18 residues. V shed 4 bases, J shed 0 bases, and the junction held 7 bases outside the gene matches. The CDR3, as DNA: TGTGCCAGCAGCTCCGGGACTAGCGGGGTCGCTAGCACAGATACGCAGTATTTT. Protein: CASSSGTSGVASTDTQYF.

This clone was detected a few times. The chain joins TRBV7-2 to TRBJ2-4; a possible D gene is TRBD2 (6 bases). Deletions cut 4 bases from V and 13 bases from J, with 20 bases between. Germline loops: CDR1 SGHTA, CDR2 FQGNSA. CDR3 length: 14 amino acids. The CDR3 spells CASSSPGLHLPQYF. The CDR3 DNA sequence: TGTGCCAGCAGCTCTCCGGGACTCCATCTTCCCCAGTACTTC.

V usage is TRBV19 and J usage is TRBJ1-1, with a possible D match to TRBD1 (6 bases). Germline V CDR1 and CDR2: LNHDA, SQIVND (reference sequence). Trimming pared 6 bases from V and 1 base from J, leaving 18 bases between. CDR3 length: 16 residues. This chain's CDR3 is CASREQGNLPNTEAFF. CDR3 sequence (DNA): TGTGCCAGTAGAGAACAGGGAAATCTCCCGAACACTGAAGCTTTCTTT.

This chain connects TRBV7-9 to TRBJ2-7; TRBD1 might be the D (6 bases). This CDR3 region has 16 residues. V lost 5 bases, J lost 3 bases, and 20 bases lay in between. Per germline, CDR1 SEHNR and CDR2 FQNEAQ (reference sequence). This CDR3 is CASSRLTTGSNYEQYF. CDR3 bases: TGTGCCAGCAGCCGCCTTACCACAGGGAGTAACTACGAGCAGTACTTC.

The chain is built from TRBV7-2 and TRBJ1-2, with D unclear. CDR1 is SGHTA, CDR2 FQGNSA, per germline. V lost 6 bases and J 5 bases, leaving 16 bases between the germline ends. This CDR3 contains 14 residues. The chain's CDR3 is CASRPGGSGYGYTF. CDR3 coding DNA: TGTGCCAGCAGACCAGGCGGGTCGGGGTATGGCTACACCTTC.

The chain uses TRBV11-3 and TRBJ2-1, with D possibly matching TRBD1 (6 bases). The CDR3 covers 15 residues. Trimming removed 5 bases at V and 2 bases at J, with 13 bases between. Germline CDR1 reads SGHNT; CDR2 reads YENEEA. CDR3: CASSPRGLPYNEQFF. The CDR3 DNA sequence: TGTGCCAGCAGCCCCAGGGGTCTGCCCTACAATGAGCAGTTCTTC.

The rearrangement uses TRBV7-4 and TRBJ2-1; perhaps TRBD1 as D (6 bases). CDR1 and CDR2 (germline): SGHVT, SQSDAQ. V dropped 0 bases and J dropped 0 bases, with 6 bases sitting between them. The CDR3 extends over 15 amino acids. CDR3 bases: TGTGCCAGCAGCTTAGCGACAGGCTCCTACAATGAGCAGTTCTTC. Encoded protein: CASSLATGSYNEQFF.

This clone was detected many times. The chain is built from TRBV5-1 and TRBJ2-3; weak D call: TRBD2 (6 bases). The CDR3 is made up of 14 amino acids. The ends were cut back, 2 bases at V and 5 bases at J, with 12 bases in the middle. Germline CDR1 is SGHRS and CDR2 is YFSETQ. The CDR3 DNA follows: TGCGCCAGCAGCTTTGGAGGGGCGGGAGATACGCAGTATTTT. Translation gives CASSFGGAGDTQYF.

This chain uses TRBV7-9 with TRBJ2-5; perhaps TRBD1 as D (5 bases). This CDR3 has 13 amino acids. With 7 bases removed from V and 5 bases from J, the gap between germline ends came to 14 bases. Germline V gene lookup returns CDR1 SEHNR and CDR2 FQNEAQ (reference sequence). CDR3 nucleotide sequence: TGTGCCAGCACCGCCTGGGGCCAGGAGACCCAGTACTTC. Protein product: CASTAWGQETQYF. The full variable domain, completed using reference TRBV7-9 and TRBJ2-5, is DTGVSQNPRHKITKRGQNVTFRCDPISEHNRLYWYRQTLGQGPEFLTYFQNEAQLEKSRLLSDRFSAERPKGSFSTLEIQRTEQGDSAMYLCASTAWGQETQYFGPGTRLLVL.

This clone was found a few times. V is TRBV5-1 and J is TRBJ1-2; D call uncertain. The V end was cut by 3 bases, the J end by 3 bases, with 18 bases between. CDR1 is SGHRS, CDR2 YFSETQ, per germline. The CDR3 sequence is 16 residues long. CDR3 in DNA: TGCGCCAGCAGCTCTATGGATTATGGGCAGGACTATGGCTACACCTTC. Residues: CASSSMDYGQDYGYTF.

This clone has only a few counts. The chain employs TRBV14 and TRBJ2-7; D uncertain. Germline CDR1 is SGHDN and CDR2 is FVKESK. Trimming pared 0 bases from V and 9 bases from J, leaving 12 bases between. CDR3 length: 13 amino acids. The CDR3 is CASSQDRLGMQYF. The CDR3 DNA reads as TGTGCCAGCAGCCAAGATCGCCTGGGGATGCAGTACTTC. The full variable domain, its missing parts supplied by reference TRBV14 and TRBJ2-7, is EAGVTQFPSHSVIEKGQTVTLRCDPISGHDNLYWYRRVMGKEIKFLLHFVKESKQDESGMPNNRFLAERTGGTYSTLKVQPAELEDSGVYFCASSQDRLGMQYFGPGTRLTVT.

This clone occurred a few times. CDR3 amino acids: CASSGSYNEQFF. CDR3 in DNA: TGTGCCAGTTCCGGGAGCTACAATGAGCAGTTCTTC. The chain has TRBV19 and TRBJ2-1, with D possibly TRBD2 on 6 matching bases. Trimming stripped 8 bases from V and 3 bases from J, with 8 bases between. CDR3 length: 12 amino acids. Per the germline V gene, CDR1 is LNHDA and CDR2 is SQIVND (reference sequence).

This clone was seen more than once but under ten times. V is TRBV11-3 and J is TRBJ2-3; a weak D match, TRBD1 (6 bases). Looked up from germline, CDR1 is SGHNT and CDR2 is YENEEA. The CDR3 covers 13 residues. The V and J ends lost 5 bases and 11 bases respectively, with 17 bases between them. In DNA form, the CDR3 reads TGTGCCAGCAGCGGCTATCGGGACACCGGGCAGTATTTT. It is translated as CASSGYRDTGQYF.